One and the same sample provided the 20 T cell receptor beta chains below, sequenced in a study of blood T cell repertoires in COVID-19. Data came from immunoSEQ multiplex PCR; TCRdb stores just in-frame clones and leaves some out. The sample carries under 45,000 clones, about 90% recorded once. The sequenced sample consisted of peripheral blood. The receptor set was obtained from an elderly woman in a cohort sampled during active or convalescent COVID-19.

This clone was seen a single time. The chain has TRBV11-3 and TRBJ1-2; the D gene is possibly TRBD1 (6 bases). The CDR3 runs 15 residues. Trimming shortened V by 5 bases and J by 2 bases, and 15 bases separated the two germline ends. CDR1 SGHNT and CDR2 YENEEA come from the germline V gene. DNA of the CDR3: TGTGCCAGCAGCCCAGGGGACGGTTTGAACTATGGCTACACCTTC. Translation: CASSPGDGLNYGYTF.

There are a few counts of this clone. V gene TRBV30 combines with J gene TRBJ1-3; D is unresolved. CDR1 is GTSNPN, CDR2 SVGIG, per germline (reference sequence). V was clipped by 0 bases and J by 2 bases, with 17 bases between them. The CDR3 runs to 17 residues. CDR3 DNA: TGTGCCTGGAGTGTAGGAGGCGGGAGGTTTACTGGAAACACCATATATTTT. Its protein product is CAWSVGGGRFTGNTIYF.

The chain couples TRBV12-5 to TRBJ1-1, with D perhaps TRBD1 (5 bases). The CDR3 length is 14 residues. The ends were cut back, 5 bases at V and 5 bases at J, with 15 bases in the middle. The germline V gene has CDR1 LGHNT and CDR2 FRNRAP. In DNA form, the CDR3 reads TGTGCTAGTGGTGGGGCAGGGTTGATAACTGAAGCTTTCTTT. It codes for CASGGAGLITEAFF.

The chain uses TRBV9 and TRBJ2-3, with 12 positions matching TRBD2. The germline gives CDR1 SGDLS, CDR2 YYNGEE. V was clipped by 5 bases and J by 3 bases; unmatched bases: 13. The CDR3 spans 18 residues. The chain's CDR3 is CASSLRSLAGGPTDTQYF. CDR3 bases: TGTGCCAGCAGTCTGAGGTCCCTAGCGGGAGGGCCGACAGATACGCAGTATTTT.

The genes are TRBV6-5 and TRBJ1-3, with 8 bases that match TRBD1. V shed 6 bases, J shed 4 bases, and the junction held 8 bases outside the gene matches. The CDR3 has 15 amino acids. Germline values: CDR1 MNHEY, CDR2 SVGAGI. This CDR3 is CASSAHRGSGNTIYF. The DNA of the CDR3 is TGTGCCAGCAGCGCGCACAGGGGGAGCGGAAACACCATATATTTT.

The CDR3 bases are TGTGCCAGCAGCTTGGGTGGCGGAACTATGGGCTACACCTTC. Its translation is CASSLGGGTMGYTF. The V and J genes are TRBV5-6 and TRBJ1-2; no clear D gene. Between the trimmed V and J ends, which lost 0 bases and 8 bases, there was a span of 14 bases. The CDR3 is made up of 14 amino acids. The germline gives CDR1 SGHDT, CDR2 YYEEEE.

This chain uses TRBV28 with TRBJ1-2; 7 bases align to TRBD1. CDR1 is MDHEN and CDR2 is SYDVKM in the germline V gene. The J segment lost 1 base and the V segment lost 8 bases, leaving 16 bases of the junction unmatched. There are 17 residues in the CDR3. CDR3 coding DNA: TGTGCCAGCCTACTCCGACAGGGAAGGGGAGATAACTATGGCTACACCTTC. Translated, it gives CASLLRQGRGDNYGYTF.

The chain recombines TRBV11-1 with TRBJ2-7; D is unclear. The CDR3 totals 11 residues. Trimming cost V 4 bases and J 6 bases, with 7 bases left between them. Germline CDR1 reads SGHAT; CDR2 reads FQDESV (reference sequence). CDR3 coding DNA: TGTGCCAGCAGCTACCTCGGCGAGCAGTACTTC. Translation gives CASSYLGEQYF.

The CDR3: CASSLAPGLNNSPLHF. In DNA, the CDR3 is TGTGCCAGCAGCTTGGCCCCAGGGCTGAATAATTCACCCCTCCACTTT. This chain joins TRBV5-4 and TRBJ1-6; TRBD1 might be the D (5 bases). Trimming pared 0 bases from V and 5 bases from J, leaving 12 bases between. The CDR3 contains 16 residues. Germline V lookup: CDR1 SGHNT, CDR2 YYREEE (reference sequence).

V and J are TRBV5-1 and TRBJ2-1, with TRBD2 matching 11 bases. V shed 4 bases and J 5 bases; nucleotides not matched to a gene: 5. The CDR3 spans 15 residues. Looked up from germline, CDR1 is SGHRS and CDR2 is YFSETQ. The CDR3 region is CASSQGLAANNEQFF. The CDR3 bases are TGCGCCAGCAGCCAGGGACTAGCGGCGAACAATGAGCAGTTCTTC.

The CDR3 nucleotides are TGTGCCAGCAGCTTAGACGCAGGGTTACGCAATCAGCCCCAGCATTTT. It encodes CASSLDAGLRNQPQHF. The rearrangement joins TRBV7-6 to TRBJ1-5, with TRBD1 as a possible D gene (5 bases). The V gene's germline CDR1 is SGHVS and CDR2 FNYEAQ. Trimming shortened V by 1 base and J by 2 bases, and 12 bases separated the two germline ends. The CDR3 runs 16 residues. Looking up the rest from reference TRBV7-6 and TRBJ1-5 gives the full variable domain: GAGVSQSPRYKVTKRGQDVALRCDPISGHVSLYWYRQALGQGPEFLTYFNYEAQQDKSGLPNDRFSAERPEGSISTLTIQRTEQRDSAMYRCASSLDAGLRNQPQHFGDGTRLSIL.

This clone was found once. The chain has TRBV7-2 and TRBJ1-2; D is perhaps TRBD1 (6 bases). The V end was cut by 5 bases, the J end by 2 bases, with 9 bases between. The CDR3 totals 13 residues. Germline V lookup: CDR1 SGHTA, CDR2 FQGNSA. The CDR3 DNA is TGTGCCAGCAGCCCCGGGACAAACTATGGCTACACCTTC. This codes for CASSPGTNYGYTF.

This clone was counted once. The chain carries TRBV3-1 (or the pseudogene TRBV3-2) and TRBJ2-3; 10 nucleotides line up with TRBD2. With 3 bases clipped from V and 2 bases from J, the junction kept 5 bases outside the gene matches. CDR1 LGHDT and CDR2 YNNKEL come from the germline V gene (reference sequence). CDR3 length: 16 residues. CDR3 sequence reads: CASSQRTSGYTDTQYF. DNA for the CDR3: TGTGCCAGCAGCCAGAGGACTAGCGGATACACAGATACGCAGTATTTT.

The chain combines TRBV19 with TRBJ1-1, with 9 bases identical to TRBD1. Germline lookup yields CDR1 LNHDA and CDR2 SQIVND (reference sequence). The CDR3 loop spans 13 amino acids. V shed 6 bases and J 1 base; nucleotides not matched to a gene: 0. CDR3 protein: CASRDRGNTEAFF. The CDR3, as DNA: TGTGCCAGTAGGGACAGGGGGAACACTGAAGCTTTCTTT.

The chain links TRBV21-1 to TRBJ2-1; the D call of TRBD2 is as the table states it, not checked on the DNA. TRBV21-1 is a known pseudogene. The CDR3 length is 19 residues. The CDR3 DNA sequence: TGTGCCAGCAGCAAAGGGGACTTTGGGACGGAGGAAAACTACAATGAGCAGTTCTTC. Translating it yields CASSKGDFGTEENYNEQFF.

The gene calls are TRBV7-2 and TRBJ1-3; 7 bases agree with TRBD1. V shed 1 base, J shed 8 bases, and the junction held 5 bases outside the gene matches. CDR1 and CDR2 from the germline V gene are SGHTA and FQGNSA. CDR3 length: 14 amino acids. In nucleotides, the CDR3 is TGTGCCAGCAGCTTAGAGGGGGACAGTTACACCATATATTTT. Translating gives CASSLEGDSYTIYF.

The chain links TRBV19 to TRBJ2-7, with D possibly TRBD2 on 5 matching bases. The CDR3 loop spans 15 amino acids. The germline V gene encodes CDR1 LNHDA and CDR2 SQIVND (reference sequence). V was pared by 6 bases and J by 7 bases, with 22 bases between. CDR3 region: CASSHSRDPKTEQYF. The CDR3 region has the DNA TGTGCCAGTAGCCACTCCCGGGATCCAAAAACGGAGCAGTACTTC.

V usage is TRBV7-2 and J usage is TRBJ2-5; 11 bases map to TRBD1. This CDR3 contains 15 residues. The germline V gene encodes CDR1 SGHTA and CDR2 FQGNSA. V lost 4 bases, J lost 4 bases, and 5 bases stayed unmatched. In nucleotides, the CDR3 is TGTGCCAGCAGCTGGGACAGGGGGTCGGTAGAGACCCAGTACTTC. It codes for CASSWDRGSVETQYF.

The chain recombines TRBV10-2 with TRBJ2-7, with a weak D call TRBD2 (5 bases). V lost 7 bases and J 4 bases, leaving 8 bases between the germline ends. The CDR3 is 11 amino acids. Germline CDR1 reads WSHSY; CDR2 reads SAAADI. CDR3 sequence: CASTEGYEQYF. DNA for the CDR3: TGCGCCAGCACCGAGGGTTACGAGCAGTACTTC.

In regard to this clone: The germline gene is not matched at one end of the junction; a read error may be the cause. The gene calls are TRBV3-1 (or the pseudogene TRBV3-2) and TRBJ1-2, with TRBD1 matching 7 bases. The CDR3 has 15 amino acids. Germline CDR1 is LGHDT and CDR2 is YNNKEL (reference sequence). The CDR3: CASGHEGARDYGYTF. Written as DNA, the CDR3 is TGTGCCAGCGGCCATGAGGGGGCGCGGGACTATGGCTACACCTTC.